The following is a T cell receptor beta chain sequence with its context. The data are from a study of blood T cell repertoires in COVID-19. There are 13 residues in the CDR3. Germline CDR1 reads SGHRS; CDR2 reads YFSETQ. Trimming shortened V by 4 bases and J by 4 bases, and 12 bases separated the two germline ends. Some clones are missing from TCRdb's copy, which holds only in-frame ones; the method was immunoSEQ multiplex PCR. The data contain about 180,000 clones, 70% to 80% of them seen just once; the ten biggest clones take up 13% to 15%. Categorization into cohorts depended on clinical history that participants reported.

The sample taken for sequencing was PBMCs or T cells enriched from blood (not recorded which). The chain has TRBV5-1 and TRBJ2-7; D is unclear. The TCR was taken from a man aged 55-75 years who had been exposed to COVID-19. This CDR3 reads CASSPDTQYEQYF. The CDR3 region has the DNA TGCGCCAGCAGCCCCGACACCCAATACGAGCAGTACTTC.